The 20 T cell receptor beta chains given below trace back to one sample, sequenced in a study of OX40 agonist ivuxolimab in advanced cancers. The assay was immunoSEQ multiplex PCR, and TCRdb's table has in-frame clones only and misses some. The sample consists of over 95,000 clones, about 80% of them appearing once. The source material was CD4+ or CD8+ T cells sorted from blood, sampled in a trial of the OX40 agonist ivuxolimab. Receptors originate from an adult with an advanced solid tumor such as melanoma, head and neck, liver or kidney cancer.

CDR3 coding DNA: TGTGCCAGCAGCACCTCAAATAATTCACCCCTCCACTTT. Translation gives CASSTSNNSPLHF. The rearrangement uses TRBV7-3 and TRBJ1-6, with no clear D. The CDR3 is made up of 13 amino acids. CDR1 is SGHTA, CDR2 FQGTGA, per germline. The V end lost 5 bases, the J end lost 5 bases, and 7 bases lay between the germline ends.

The CDR3 DNA reads as TGTGCCAGCAGATTGGACCGCTTTGAAGCCGGATCACCCCTCCACTTT. Encoded protein: CASRLDRFEAGSPLHF. The chain couples TRBV7-8 to TRBJ1-6; the D is unclear. From germline, CDR1 is SGHVS and CDR2 FQNEAQ. V lost 6 bases to trimming and J lost 10 bases, with 22 bases between them. The CDR3 extends over 16 amino acids.

V gene TRBV11-2 combines with J gene TRBJ2-1, with TRBD2 as a possible D gene (5 bases). From germline, CDR1 is SGHAT and CDR2 FQNNGV. The ends were cut back, 4 bases at V and 4 bases at J, with 14 bases in the middle. The CDR3 covers 15 residues. CDR3 sequence: CASSYETQRYNEQFF. The DNA for the CDR3 is TGTGCCAGCAGCTACGAGACCCAGCGGTACAATGAGCAGTTCTTC.

J is TRBJ1-2 and V is TRBV13; D may be TRBD1 (5 bases). CDR3 length: 13 residues. Trimming removed 2 bases at V and 8 bases at J, with 12 bases between. In germline, CDR1 is PRHDT, CDR2 FYEKMQ (reference sequence). CDR3 in DNA: TGTGCCAGCAGCTTACGAACGACAGTCGGCTACACCTTC. It encodes CASSLRTTVGYTF.

The rearrangement links TRBV5-1 to TRBJ2-5; D is perhaps TRBD1 (5 bases). The CDR3 is 15 residues long. V was shortened by 4 bases and J by 4 bases, with 17 bases between the two germline ends. Germline CDR1 and CDR2: SGHRS and YFSETQ. The CDR3 sequence: CASSRATEVGETQYF. DNA for the CDR3: TGCGCCAGCAGCCGGGCGACAGAAGTGGGAGAGACCCAGTACTTC. Full variable domain (rest looked up from reference TRBV5-1 and TRBJ2-5): KAGVTQTPRYLIKTRGQQVTLSCSPISGHRSVSWYQQTPGQGLQFLFEYFSETQRNKGNFPGRFSGRQFSNSRSEMNVSTLELGDSALYLCASSRATEVGETQYFGPGTRLLVL.

The chain carries TRBV2 and TRBJ2-2, with TRBD2 matching over 8 bases. This CDR3 has 13 residues. J was trimmed by 8 bases and V by 5 bases; bases with no gene match: 4. Germline loops: CDR1 SNHLY, CDR2 FYNNEI. CDR3 bases: TGTGCCAGCAGTTTTGGACTAGCTGGGGAGCTGTTTTTT. This sequence encodes CASSFGLAGELFF.

The gene calls are TRBV7-6 and TRBJ2-1; 14 bases fit TRBD2. The length of the CDR3 is 17 residues. Per the germline V gene, CDR1 is SGHVS and CDR2 is FNYEAQ. With V trimmed by 4 bases and J by 8 bases, 10 bases remained unmatched. DNA of the CDR3: TGTGCCAGCAGCTCAACTATCGGGACTAGCGGGGGCGATGAGCAGTTCTTC. This codes for CASSSTIGTSGGDEQFF.

This sequence joins TRBV7-9 and TRBJ1-5; maybe TRBD1 (6 bases). V was trimmed by 3 bases and J by 3 bases, leaving 9 bases between them. Germline lookup yields CDR1 SEHNR and CDR2 FQNEAQ (reference sequence). The CDR3 is 14 amino acids. The CDR3, as DNA: TGTGCCAGCAGCTTCAAGGGGGACAATCAGCCCCAGCATTTT. Encoded protein: CASSFKGDNQPQHF. Supplemented by reference TRBV7-9 and TRBJ1-5, the full variable domain reads DTGVSQNPRHKITKRGQNVTFRCDPISEHNRLYWYRQTLGQGPEFLTYFQNEAQLEKSRLLSDRFSAERPKGSFSTLEIQRTEQGDSAMYLCASSFKGDNQPQHFGDGTRLSIL.

This chain links TRBV5-6 with TRBJ2-4; no clear D gene. V was trimmed by 2 bases and J by 0 bases, leaving 6 bases between them. The CDR3 covers 14 residues. Germline CDR1 reads SGHDT; CDR2 reads YYEEEE. The CDR3, as DNA: TGTGCCAGCAGCTTTGGGGTAGCCAAAAACATTCAGTACTTC. Its translation: CASSFGVAKNIQYF.

The chain combines TRBV29-1 with TRBJ1-2; TRBD1 might be the D (5 bases). The germline gives CDR1 SQVTM, CDR2 ANQGSEA. V was trimmed by 4 bases and J by 4 bases, leaving 16 bases between them. There are 14 residues in the CDR3. This CDR3 is CSVGGTDAVYGYTF. DNA of the CDR3: TGCAGCGTTGGGGGGACGGATGCGGTCTATGGCTACACCTTC.

This chain links TRBV7-2 with TRBJ2-5; the D is unclear. The CDR3 is 14 amino acids. Deletions cut 1 base from V and 5 bases from J, with 11 bases between. Germline assignment: CDR1 SGHTA and CDR2 FQGNSA. CDR3 protein: CASSLELLSETQYF. The CDR3 nucleotides read TGTGCCAGCAGCTTAGAGCTGCTTTCGGAGACCCAGTACTTC.

The chain couples TRBV7-2 to TRBJ2-5; D gene uncertain. Trimming shortened V by 3 bases and J by 5 bases, and 13 bases separated the two germline ends. Germline lookup yields CDR1 SGHTA and CDR2 FQGNSA. CDR3 size: 14 residues. The CDR3 DNA is TGTGCCAGCAGCTTCCCCCGTCGTAGTGAGACCCAGTACTTC. This gives the protein CASSFPRRSETQYF.

This chain uses TRBV5-4 with TRBJ1-5; D unresolved. The V and J ends lost 0 bases and 3 bases respectively, with 7 bases between them. Germline values: CDR1 SGHNT, CDR2 YYREEE (reference sequence). The CDR3 extends over 14 amino acids. The CDR3 is CASSLGVDNQPQHF. As DNA, the CDR3 is TGTGCCAGCAGCTTGGGCGTAGACAATCAGCCCCAGCATTTT.

The chain has TRBV19 and TRBJ2-3, with D tentatively TRBD2 (6 bases). Germline V lookup: CDR1 LNHDA, CDR2 SQIVND (reference sequence). V lost 6 bases and J 2 bases, leaving 12 bases between the germline ends. CDR3 length equals 14 residues. The CDR3 bases are TGTGCCAGTAGCCCGGGACTTCTCACAGATACGCAGTATTTT. As protein: CASSPGLLTDTQYF.

The chain carries TRBV10-3 and TRBJ2-1, with no clear D. V dropped 3 bases and J dropped 2 bases, with 17 bases sitting between them. From germline, CDR1 is ENHRY and CDR2 SYGVKD. The CDR3 is 17 residues long. The CDR3 loop is CAISEDFGGAPYNEQFF. DNA of the CDR3: TGTGCCATCAGTGAAGACTTCGGCGGAGCCCCCTACAATGAGCAGTTCTTC.

The rearrangement links TRBV28 to TRBJ1-2; no clear D. This CDR3 contains 15 residues. Trimming stripped 3 bases from V and 4 bases from J, with 15 bases between. The germline gives CDR1 MDHEN, CDR2 SYDVKM. CDR3: CASSFLPPGSYGYTF. The CDR3, as DNA: TGTGCCAGCAGTTTTCTCCCCCCTGGGAGCTATGGCTACACCTTC.

The CDR3 coding sequence is TGTGCCAGCAGTCCACCTCAAAACCGAGTAAAGAGGAACACTGAAGCTTTCTTT. Residues: CASSPPQNRVKRNTEAFF. The V call is TRBV28, the J call TRBJ1-1; D not resolved. The V gene's germline CDR1 is MDHEN and CDR2 SYDVKM. Trimming removed 5 bases at V and 1 base at J, with 23 bases between. The CDR3 sequence is 18 residues long.

The V call is TRBV2, the J call TRBJ2-5, with D possibly being TRBD2 (5 bases). CDR3 size: 12 residues. V was clipped by 5 bases and J by 5 bases, with 9 bases between them. Germline CDR1 SNHLY, CDR2 FYNNEI. The CDR3 here is CASSQTGETQYF. The CDR3 DNA reads as TGTGCCAGCAGTCAAACGGGGGAGACCCAGTACTTC.

The CDR3 here is CASRGQGGYTEAFF. For the CDR3, the DNA is TGTGCCAGCAGGGGACAGGGGGGATACACTGAAGCTTTCTTT. The chain couples TRBV6-1 to TRBJ1-1; 11 nucleotides agree with TRBD1. Trimming took 6 bases from V and 3 from J; bases not matched to a gene: 3. Per the germline V gene, CDR1 is MNHNS and CDR2 is SASEGT. This CDR3 contains 14 residues.

This clone was seen just once. V and J are TRBV28 and TRBJ2-7; D is uncertain. The CDR3 consists of 11 residues. V dropped 5 bases and J dropped 6 bases, with 8 bases sitting between them. CDR1 MDHEN and CDR2 SYDVKM come from the germline V gene. The CDR3 sequence is CASSPSVEQYF. In DNA, the CDR3 is TGTGCCAGCAGTCCATCAGTCGAGCAGTACTTC. Supplemented by reference TRBV28 and TRBJ2-7, the full variable domain reads DVKVTQSSRYLVKRTGEKVFLECVQDMDHENMFWYRQDPGLGLRLIYFSYDVKMKEKGDIPEGYSVSREKKERFSLILESASTNQTSMYLCASSPSVEQYFGPGTRLTVT.